The 27 T cell receptor beta chains below all came from one sample that was sequenced in a study of blood T cell repertoires in COVID-19. Clones were sequenced by immunoSEQ multiplex PCR, and TCRdb holds only the in-frame ones, with some missing. This table holds 200,000 to 300,000 clones, 82% found once. Source material: peripheral blood. The origin of the receptors is a woman aged 60 to 75 with active or convalescent COVID-19.

The chain has TRBV29-1 and TRBJ1-4; D not resolved. V was shortened by 1 base and J by 8 bases, with 17 bases between the two germline ends. The CDR3 length is 15 residues. The germline CDR1 and CDR2 sequences are SQVTM and ANQGSEA. This CDR3 is CSVEVSATRGEKLFF. The CDR3 DNA reads as TGCAGCGTTGAAGTATCCGCTACGCGAGGCGAAAAACTGTTTTTT.

This chain links TRBV11-3 with TRBJ2-2, with a tentative D call TRBD1 (6 bases). This CDR3 has 15 residues. V was pared by 5 bases and J by 4 bases, with 14 bases between. Germline V gene lookup returns CDR1 SGHNT and CDR2 YENEEA. DNA for the CDR3: TGTGCCAGCAGCCTGGGGGCAGGACCCACCGGGGAGCTGTTTTTT. Amino acids: CASSLGAGPTGELFF.

The rearrangement joins TRBV6-5 to TRBJ1-4, with TRBD1 as a possible D gene (6 bases). CDR1 and CDR2 (germline): MNHEY, SVGAGI. The V end lost 6 bases, the J end lost 4 bases, and 12 bases lay between the germline ends. This CDR3 region has 14 residues. In nucleotides, the CDR3 is TGTGCCAGCAGAAGCGGACAGTTTAATGAAAAACTGTTTTTT. Its translation: CASRSGQFNEKLFF.

The chain recombines TRBV7-8 with TRBJ1-5; D unresolved. Germline values: CDR1 SGHVS, CDR2 FQNEAQ. V lost 5 bases and J lost 4, with 9 bases in between. This CDR3 is built from 13 residues. CDR3 sequence (DNA): TGTGCCAGCAGCCCATCGGAGAATCAGCCCCAGCATTTT. This translates into CASSPSENQPQHF.

This chain links TRBV27 with TRBJ2-3, with a tentative D call TRBD1 (5 bases). The CDR3 is 15 residues long. Germline CDR1 MNHEY, CDR2 SMNVEV (reference sequence). Deletions cut 2 bases from V and 7 bases from J, with 16 bases between. The chain's CDR3 is CASSLGPTLGHTQYF. The DNA for the CDR3 is TGTGCCAGCAGTTTAGGGCCCACCTTGGGGCATACGCAGTATTTT.

The chain has TRBV18 and TRBJ2-5; D is unresolved. V lost 5 bases to trimming and J lost 4 bases, with 5 bases between them. The CDR3 extends over 11 amino acids. CDR1 is KGHSH, CDR2 LQKENI, per germline. In DNA, the CDR3 is TGTGCCAGCTCAACCAGAGAGACCCAGTACTTC. Translated: CASSTRETQYF.

This clone was seen a handful of times. This sequence joins TRBV7-8 and TRBJ1-4; D gene ambiguous. CDR3 length: 13 amino acids. V lost 5 bases and J lost 5, with 9 bases in between. Germline V gene data show CDR1 as SGHVS and CDR2 as FQNEAQ. CDR3 sequence: CASSAGLNEKLFF. CDR3 nucleotides: TGTGCCAGCAGCGCGGGCCTCAATGAAAAACTGTTTTTT.

V and J are TRBV30 and TRBJ1-2; D gene uncertain. The V end lost 0 bases, the J end lost 2 bases, and 4 bases lay between the germline ends. The CDR3 contains 12 residues. The germline CDR1 and CDR2 sequences are GTSNPN and SVGIG (reference sequence). The CDR3 region is CAWSVQNYGYTF. As DNA, the CDR3 is TGTGCCTGGAGTGTACAGAACTATGGCTACACCTTC.

This clone was found once. The CDR3 protein is CASSYWGPEAFF. The CDR3 nucleotides read TGTGCCAGCAGTTACTGGGGGCCGGAAGCTTTCTTT. The chain combines TRBV6-6 with TRBJ1-1; D is possibly TRBD1 (6 bases). Trimming removed 1 base at V and 8 bases at J, with 8 bases between. Germline V CDR1 and CDR2: MNHNY, SVGAGI (reference sequence). This CDR3 is 12 amino acids long.

This clone was detected many times. The J gene is TRBJ1-4, the V gene TRBV27; D uncertain. This CDR3 has 15 amino acids. V was pared by 5 bases and J by 10 bases, with 20 bases between. Germline V CDR1 and CDR2: MNHEY, SMNVEV (reference sequence). CDR3 amino acids: CASSATTGIIGKLFF. CDR3 sequence (DNA): TGTGCCAGCAGTGCCACGACGGGGATTATCGGAAAACTGTTTTTT. Together with reference TRBV27 and TRBJ1-4, the CDR3 gives the full variable domain: EAQVTQNPRYLITVTGKKLTVTCSQNMNHEYMSWYRQDPGLGLRQIYYSMNVEVTDKGDVPEGYKVSRKEKRNFPLILESPSPNQTSLYFCASSATTGIIGKLFFGSGTQLSVL.

J is TRBJ1-5 and V is TRBV28, with 10 bases fitting TRBD1. V lost 5 bases, J lost 6 bases, and 4 bases stayed unmatched. Germline V gives CDR1 MDHEN, CDR2 SYDVKM. The CDR3 length is 14 residues. CDR3 coding DNA: TGTGCCAGCAGTCTCGGGACAGGGGTTCAGCCCCAGCATTTT. Encoded protein: CASSLGTGVQPQHF.

This clone was seen a few times. V is TRBV29-1 and J is TRBJ1-1; 9 bases map to TRBD1. The germline gives CDR1 SQVTM, CDR2 ANQGSEA. The V segment lost 6 bases and the J segment 1 base; nucleotides outside the gene matches: 3. CDR3 length equals 13 residues. CDR3 protein: CSVGQGRNTEAFF. The CDR3 DNA is TGCAGCGTCGGACAGGGGAGGAACACTGAAGCTTTCTTT.

This chain uses TRBV7-9 with TRBJ1-1; D possibly corresponds to TRBD1 (6 bases). Deletions cut 0 bases from V and 1 base from J, with 12 bases between. CDR1 and CDR2 from the germline V gene are SEHNR and FQNEAQ (reference sequence). The length of the CDR3 is 16 residues. The CDR3 sequence: CASSLAMVTGNTEAFF. The CDR3 bases are TGTGCCAGCAGCTTAGCGATGGTGACAGGGAACACTGAAGCTTTCTTT.

The J gene is TRBJ2-7, the V gene TRBV5-6; TRBD2 matches 12 bases. Germline values: CDR1 SGHDT, CDR2 YYEEEE. This CDR3 contains 15 residues. Germline trimming cut 4 bases from V and 3 bases from J; bases unmatched to any gene: 5. This chain's CDR3 is CASSTTSGGYYEQYF. The CDR3 nucleotides read TGTGCCAGCAGCACGACTAGCGGGGGATACTACGAGCAGTACTTC.

The V and J genes are TRBV18 and TRBJ2-7; 7 bases map to TRBD1. The CDR3 runs 15 residues. Germline loops: CDR1 KGHSH, CDR2 LQKENI. J lost 4 bases, V lost 5 bases, and 11 bases had no gene match. This CDR3 reads CASSKRDSGKYEQYF. In DNA form, the CDR3 reads TGTGCCAGCTCAAAGAGGGACAGCGGAAAATACGAGCAGTACTTC.

V and J are TRBV20-1 and TRBJ1-2, with TRBD1 matching 9 bases. Per germline, CDR1 DFQATT and CDR2 SNEGSKA (reference sequence). The CDR3 is made up of 16 amino acids. The J segment lost 8 bases and the V segment lost 3 bases, leaving 16 bases of the junction unmatched. CDR3 amino acids: CSASLIPGQGLLGYTF. The CDR3 bases are TGCAGTGCTAGTTTAATCCCGGGACAGGGCCTATTAGGCTACACCTTC.

CDR3 DNA: TGTGCCAGCAGTCAACAGGGGCATGGCTACACCTTC. Translation: CASSQQGHGYTF. The rearrangement links TRBV6-5 to TRBJ1-2, with 7 bases lining up with TRBD1. The germline V gene encodes CDR1 MNHEY and CDR2 SVGAGI. This CDR3 has 12 residues. The V gene end was trimmed by 5 bases and the J gene end by 6 bases; junction bases not matched to a gene: 3.

This clone was observed a single time. The chain recombines TRBV30 with TRBJ1-6, with TRBD1 matching over 11 bases. V was clipped by 6 bases and J by 8 bases; unmatched bases: 3. Germline-derived CDR1 and CDR2 are GTSNPN and SVGIG (reference sequence). This CDR3 spans 13 amino acids. The CDR3 DNA sequence: TGTGCCTGCCCGGGACAGGGGGATTCACCCCTCCACTTT. Translation: CACPGQGDSPLHF.

Concerning this clone itself: The same CDR3 is also encoded by other DNA sequences in this sample. J is TRBJ1-2 and V is TRBV6-6; D might be TRBD1 (6 bases). The CDR3 runs 13 residues. CDR1 and CDR2 (germline): MNHNY, SVGAGI (reference sequence). V lost 5 bases and J 3 bases, leaving 10 bases between the germline ends. The chain's CDR3 is CASSPTGDYGYTF. CDR3 DNA: TGTGCCAGCAGTCCGACAGGTGACTATGGCTACACCTTC.

The rearrangement joins TRBV3-1 (or the pseudogene TRBV3-2) to TRBJ2-3; tentatively, D is TRBD2 (6 bases). The V gene's germline CDR1 is LGHDT and CDR2 YNNKEL (reference sequence). The CDR3 extends over 14 amino acids. Trimming shortened V by 0 bases and J by 14 bases, and 18 bases separated the two germline ends. The CDR3 reads CASSQDVAGTGAYF. The CDR3, as DNA: TGTGCCAGCAGCCAAGACGTTGCGGGGACCGGCGCGTATTTT.

This chain connects TRBV19 to TRBJ1-2; TRBD1 matches at 11 bases. J was trimmed by 7 bases and V by 3 bases; bases with no gene match: 7. The germline V gene encodes CDR1 LNHDA and CDR2 SQIVND (reference sequence). The CDR3 length is 15 residues. For the CDR3, the DNA is TGTGCCAGTAGTATTCTCGGGACAGGGGGTACTGGCTACACCTTC. Residues: CASSILGTGGTGYTF. The entire variable domain, with the rest obtained from reference TRBV19 and TRBJ1-2, is as follows: DGGITQSPKYLFRKEGQNVTLSCEQNLNHDAMYWYRQDPGQGLRLIYYSQIVNDFQKGDIAEGYSVSREKKESFPLTVTSAQKNPTAFYLCASSILGTGGTGYTFGSGTRLTVV.

The rearrangement links TRBV5-8 to TRBJ2-5; 13 bases fit TRBD2. Trimming took 4 bases from V and 5 from J; bases not matched to a gene: 8. This CDR3 is built from 16 residues. CDR1 and CDR2 (germline): SGHTS, YDEGEE. The CDR3 loop reads CASSTAGTSGEETQYF. CDR3 nucleotide sequence: TGTGCCAGCAGCACGGCCGGGACTAGCGGGGAGGAGACCCAGTACTTC.

CDR3 DNA sequence: TGCAGTGCTAGTATGGGTCGGGGCACAGATACGCAGTATTTT. Protein product: CSASMGRGTDTQYF. The chain has TRBV20-1 and TRBJ2-3; D is unresolved. Trimming removed 3 bases from V and 1 base from J, with 11 bases in between. Germline CDR1 DFQATT, CDR2 SNEGSKA (reference sequence). The CDR3 is made up of 14 amino acids.

CDR3 sequence: CASSPRINSPLHF. The DNA for the CDR3 is TGTGCCAGCAGCCCGCGGATTAATTCACCCCTCCACTTT. The V and J genes are TRBV11-1 and TRBJ1-6; D is unclear. Deletions cut 5 bases from V and 6 bases from J, with 8 bases between. Germline-derived CDR1 and CDR2 are SGHAT and FQDESV (reference sequence). There are 13 residues in the CDR3.

The rearrangement uses TRBV20-1 and TRBJ2-3; 8 bases agree with TRBD2. The germline V gene encodes CDR1 DFQATT and CDR2 SNEGSKA (reference sequence). The CDR3 loop spans 16 amino acids. V was pared by 3 bases and J by 0 bases, with 8 bases of the junction left unmatched. Written as DNA, the CDR3 is TGCAGTGCTAGTGAAGCGGGGGCCGCTAGCACAGATACGCAGTATTTT. Protein: CSASEAGAASTDTQYF.

CDR3 nucleotides: TGTGCCAGCAGTTACTCTGGCGGGGCCAGGGACGAGCAGTTCTTC. This translates into CASSYSGGARDEQFF. J is TRBJ2-1 and V is TRBV6-6; D is possibly TRBD2 (6 bases). Germline CDR1 reads MNHNY; CDR2 reads SVGAGI (reference sequence). The CDR3 consists of 15 residues. V dropped 0 bases and J dropped 10 bases, with 16 bases sitting between them.

The chain uses TRBV11-2 and TRBJ2-5; D is possibly TRBD1 (6 bases). Germline CDR1 reads SGHAT; CDR2 reads FQNNGV. V gave up 5 bases and J gave up 2 bases, with 12 bases separating them. The CDR3 has 14 amino acids. DNA for the CDR3: TGTGCCAGCAGCAAACAGGGAAATCAAGAGACCCAGTACTTC. Amino acids: CASSKQGNQETQYF.